The sequence of this T cell receptor beta chain was determined in a study of blood T cell repertoires in COVID-19 (dated by TCRdb to the early 2020s). Regarding the complete study: Collaborator samples came from the United States, Italy and Spain and covered acute and convalescent phases of COVID-19. The prospective study material was composed of cDNA or gDNA derived from T cells, B-cell-depleted T cells, or PBMCs. Deeply sampled blood TCRbeta repertoires from subjects exposed to, actively infected with, or recovered from COVID-19 were included in the dataset. The repertoires were released in a freely available public database meant as a resource for research on the immune response to SARS-CoV-2. The samples were drawn from the first 160 participants of the ongoing ImmuneRACE study and from more than 1,000 subjects provided by 6 global collaborators. Nearly every sample came with metadata listing a de-identified subject ID, COVID-19 status, age in years and sex. Where available, HLA class I and class II types were taken from metadata supplied by the sample provider and were not determined by assay-based typing.

As concerns this clone: Its antigen has not been determined. There are no base qualities to consult, and no much larger clone falls within one base.

The CDR3 runs 12 amino acids, cysteine and phenylalanine included. Just CDR3 DNA is preserved here, 36 bases in frame from base 1. V is pared back by 2 bases and J by 4 bases, with 5 bases lying between the germline termini. For CDR1 and CDR2, the germline V gene lists SGDLS and YYNGEE. TCRbeta CDR3 regions were amplified from genomic DNA using the immunoSEQ Assay, a bias-controlled multiplex PCR. The authors' pipeline ran thus. Within the assay, amplification of reference gene primers was used to estimate how many nucleated cells each sample contained. Sequence reads were collapsed and filtered to measure the absolute abundance of every unique TCRbeta CDR3 rearrangement. For each sample, productive Simpson clonality was calculated as the square root of Simpson's diversity index across productive rearrangements. The immuneACCESS repertoire file appears here via TCRdb, limited to in-frame rearrangements. These files lack a portion of the clones; in checked studies, under half of the deficit traces to unresolved V genes, and the cause of the others is not known. V and J calls and clone size come straight from that table; D and trimming were deduced from the DNA. A total of roughly 250,000 clones appear in this sample, about 91% of them only once. The ten largest clones capture 1.2% of the sample.

Participants in the prospective study were aged 18 to 89 years, lived in some 24 United States geographic areas, and enrolled through a virtual design. In the prospective study, cohorts were assigned on the basis of participant-reported clinical history obtained from a screening survey and a study questionnaire. In the prospective study, whole blood, serum and a nasopharyngeal or oropharyngeal swab were collected from each participant by mobile phlebotomists. Prospective study participants could optionally give additional blood draws and questionnaires over an approximately 2-month period. Blood samples from the prospective study were shipped frozen or at room temperature prior to DNA extraction. Summary of the overall study and its limitations: How much clinical and demographic metadata was included differed by source and by participant, and the metadata was provided uncurated.

The sequence was collected from a human donor in a cohort exposed to, infected with or recovered from COVID-19 (not recorded which). The donor label of this sample is uncertain. Sequencing input: PBMCs or T cells enriched from blood (not recorded which). The chain is made from TRBV9 and TRBJ2-3; the D segment cannot be called with confidence. In nucleotide form, the sequence is TGTGCCAGCAGCGTCCTTGCAGATACGCAGTATTTT. It is translated as CASSVLADTQYF.